This TCR beta chain was captured in a study of blood T cell repertoires in COVID-19. Clones were sequenced by immunoSEQ multiplex PCR, and TCRdb holds only the in-frame ones, with some missing. The sample carries 90,000 to 150,000 clones, over 60% recorded once. V was pared by 6 bases and J by 2 bases, with 9 bases of the junction left unmatched. This CDR3 contains 15 residues. Germline CDR1 and CDR2: MDHEN and SYDVKM. This receptor was obtained from a man aged 65-85 years with acute or convalescent COVID-19. Sequenced input: peripheral blood. V and J are TRBV28 and TRBJ2-5, with 7 nucleotides matching TRBD1. The CDR3 is CASRPPPGQQETQYF. CDR3 DNA sequence: TGTGCCAGCAGGCCGCCCCCGGGACAGCAAGAGACCCAGTACTTC.